The clone carrying this T cell receptor (beta chain) was counted a few times. The sample belongs to a study of blood T cell repertoires in COVID-19. Study-wide context: The samples span acute and convalescent COVID-19 from the United States, Italy and Spain. T cells, B-cell-depleted T cells, or PBMCs provided the cDNA or gDNA that served as material.

Authors' methods: It was from reference gene primer amplification that nucleated cell counts were estimated. Libraries were prepared by immunoSEQ multiplex PCR; TCRdb keeps only in-frame clonotypes and omits some of them. V and J calls and clone size are those listed in that table; D and trimming were worked out from the DNA. The repertoire holds tens of thousands of clones, about 80% seen once, with roughly 10% in the top ten. With V trimmed by 2 bases and J by 5 bases, 7 bases remained unmatched. Per germline, CDR1 SGHTA and CDR2 FQGNSA. The CDR3 runs 15 residues. Patients of the Seattle cohort, enrolled during active infection, were followed longitudinally.

V is TRBV7-2 and J is TRBJ2-3, with 7 positions matching TRBD2. The sequenced sample consisted of peripheral blood. This clonotype originated in a man in his fifties with COVID-19, enrolled during active disease. CDR3 DNA sequence: TGTGCCAGCAGCTTACGGGCGGGAGCTGTAGATACGCAGTATTTT. Translating gives CASSLRAGAVDTQYF. Looking up the rest from reference TRBV7-2 and TRBJ2-3 gives the full variable domain: GAGVSQSPSNKVTEKGKDVELRCDPISGHTALYWYRQSLGQGLEFLIYFQGNSAPDKSGLPSDRFSAERTGGSVSTLTIQRTQQEDSAVYLCASSLRAGAVDTQYFGPGTRLTVL.